This paragraph reports one T cell receptor beta chain. V was clipped by 8 bases and J by 5 bases; unmatched bases: 6. Germline V CDR1 and CDR2: LNHDA, SQIVND (reference sequence). This CDR3 contains 14 residues. The sample originates from a study of blood T cell repertoires in COVID-19. Original analysis: Reference gene primers were amplified, and this amplification served to estimate nucleated cell counts. The assay was immunoSEQ multiplex PCR, and TCRdb's table has in-frame clones only and misses some. V and J calls and clone size are as listed in that table; D and trimming were resolved from the DNA. Of some 80,000 clones detected, around 84% appear once; the ten largest clones hold approximately 20%.

The material sequenced was peripheral blood. The TCR was taken from a woman between 45 and 60 years old with acute or convalescent COVID-19. The chain combines TRBV19 with TRBJ2-3; 11 bases are a match to TRBD1. CDR3 in DNA: TGTGCCAGTCGCGGACAGGGGGCGCGAGATACGCAGTATTTT. This codes for CASRGQGARDTQYF. The whole variable domain, filled in from reference TRBV19 and TRBJ2-3, reads DGGITQSPKYLFRKEGQNVTLSCEQNLNHDAMYWYRQDPGQGLRLIYYSQIVNDFQKGDIAEGYSVSREKKESFPLTVTSAQKNPTAFYLCASRGQGARDTQYFGPGTRLTVL.